The 25 T cell receptor beta chains given below trace back to one sample, sequenced in a study of T cells in Graves' hyperthyroidism and ophthalmopathy. RNA transcripts gave rise to amplified TCR beta CDR3 regions. When the TCR CDR3 underwent first-round RT-PCR, the HTBI primer set was used. TCRdb ran MiXCR on the multiplex PCR reads and lists one entry per CDR3 protein. The data hold some 370,000 distinct CDR3 sequences, with about 18% observed a single time. Input material: blood. The receptors shown here come from a woman younger than 45 with Graves' hyperthyroidism that later progressed to Graves' ophthalmopathy.

The V and J genes are TRBV4-1 and TRBJ2-1, with 8 bases matching TRBD2. The V gene end was trimmed by 0 bases and the J gene end by 0 bases; junction bases not matched to a gene: 7. Germline loops: CDR1 MGHRA, CDR2 YSYEKL. The CDR3 totals 18 residues. The CDR3 DNA is TGCGCCAGCAGCCAAGAGCCCGGCGGGAGGAGCTCCTACAATGAGCAGTTCTTC. The encoded protein is CASSQEPGGRSSYNEQFF.

This clonotype was counted at least ten times. This chain links TRBV2 with TRBJ2-6; D is undetermined. Trimming removed 4 bases at V and 0 bases at J, with 10 bases between. In germline, CDR1 is SNHLY, CDR2 FYNNEI. CDR3 length equals 16 residues. This chain's CDR3 is CASSVTRTSGANVLTF. The CDR3, as DNA: TGTGCCAGCAGTGTCACCAGAACCTCTGGGGCCAACGTCCTGACTTTC.

This clonotype was detected many times. The J gene is TRBJ2-3, the V gene TRBV20-1; TRBD1 matches at 9 bases. Germline CDR1 is DFQATT and CDR2 is SNEGSKA (reference sequence). The CDR3 has 15 residues. V lost 1 base, J lost 6 bases, and 8 bases stayed unmatched. CDR3 amino acids: CSARGLGQGLDTQYF. CDR3 DNA: TGCAGTGCTAGAGGTTTGGGACAGGGTCTGGATACGCAGTATTTT.

The gene calls are TRBV20-1 and TRBJ2-5, with D hard to call. Trimming took 3 bases from V and 5 from J, leaving 19 bases between them. Germline loops: CDR1 DFQATT, CDR2 SNEGSKA (reference sequence). This CDR3 is built from 15 residues. For the CDR3, the DNA is TGCAGTGCTAGTTTGGGTGGCTCGATTAGGGAGACCCAGTACTTC. Translating it yields CSASLGGSIRETQYF.

This clonotype was seen at least ten times. J is TRBJ1-1 and V is TRBV5-1; unclear D gene. Germline V CDR1 and CDR2: SGHRS, YFSETQ. This CDR3 is built from 15 residues. Between the trimmed V and J ends, which lost 0 bases and 0 bases, there was a span of 9 bases. This CDR3 is CASSLAGQLNTEAFF. CDR3 sequence (DNA): TGCGCCAGCAGCTTGGCCGGGCAGTTGAACACTGAAGCTTTCTTT. Drawing the rest from reference TRBV5-1 and TRBJ1-1, the complete variable domain is KAGVTQTPRYLIKTRGQQVTLSCSPISGHRSVSWYQQTPGQGLQFLFEYFSETQRNKGNFPGRFSGRQFSNSRSEMNVSTLELGDSALYLCASSLAGQLNTEAFFGQGTRLTVV.

In regard to this clonotype: A much larger clone is a single base away; this may be a read error. The CDR3 here is CASSQGTGTTGELFF. The CDR3 DNA reads TGTGCCAGCAGCCAAGGGACGGGTACCACCGGGGAGCTGTTTTTT. The rearrangement uses TRBV2 and TRBJ2-2; D tentatively reads TRBD1 or TRBD2 (5 bases each). The V gene's germline CDR1 is SNHLY and CDR2 FYNNEI. The CDR3 contains 15 residues. Between the trimmed V and J ends, which lost 6 bases and 4 bases, there was a span of 15 bases.

This rearrangement joins TRBV19 to TRBJ1-1; D unclear. From germline, CDR1 is LNHDA and CDR2 SQIVND (reference sequence). This CDR3 has 13 residues. V lost 1 base to trimming and J lost 8 bases, with 11 bases between them. The DNA of the CDR3 is TGTGCCAGTAGTATAGGTCCTTATAACGAAGCTTTCTTT. Translated: CASSIGPYNEAFF.

This sequence joins TRBV24-1 and TRBJ2-1; D is possibly TRBD2 (5 bases). The length of the CDR3 is 15 residues. Germline-derived CDR1 and CDR2 are KGHDR and SFDVKD. Trimming took 0 bases from V and 6 from J, leaving 11 bases between them. CDR3 coding DNA: TGTGCCACCAGTGATTTGATGTACACTAGCAATGAGCAGTTCTTC. This encodes CATSDLMYTSNEQFF.

In this sample, this clonotype turned up a few times. This chain links TRBV19 with TRBJ1-2; perhaps TRBD1 as D (6 bases). CDR1 is LNHDA and CDR2 is SQIVND in the germline V gene (reference sequence). The CDR3 extends over 16 amino acids. Trimming took 2 bases from V and 6 from J, leaving 19 bases between them. The CDR3 protein is CASSISAGALHHGYTF. DNA for the CDR3: TGTGCCAGTAGTATATCGGCAGGGGCTCTTCATCATGGCTACACCTTC.

In this sample, this clonotype turned up many times. This chain links TRBV7-2 with TRBJ1-1; 7 bases agree with TRBD1. V shed 7 bases and J 4 bases; nucleotides not matched to a gene: 9. Germline assignment: CDR1 SGHTA and CDR2 FQGNSA. This CDR3 is 14 amino acids long. The CDR3: CASNPPTGITEAFF. CDR3 coding DNA: TGTGCCAGCAACCCACCGACAGGGATCACTGAAGCTTTCTTT.

This clonotype was seen many times. The chain is built from TRBV27 and TRBJ2-7, with D maybe TRBD1 (6 bases). The CDR3 extends over 14 amino acids. The V end lost 0 bases, the J end lost 7 bases, and 13 bases lay between the germline ends. CDR1 MNHEY and CDR2 SMNVEV come from the germline V gene (reference sequence). CDR3 nucleotide sequence: TGTGCCAGCAGTTTATCGCAGGGGACCCTGGAGCAGTACTTC. Encoded protein: CASSLSQGTLEQYF.

This clonotype occurred many times. The chain is built from TRBV5-1 and TRBJ1-1; D is ambiguous. V was shortened by 3 bases and J by 0 bases, with 6 bases between the two germline ends. The CDR3 length is 13 residues. From germline, CDR1 is SGHRS and CDR2 YFSETQ. This CDR3 reads CASSSRMNTEAFF. The CDR3, as DNA: TGCGCCAGCAGCTCGCGGATGAACACTGAAGCTTTCTTT.

This clonotype was counted ten times or more. This chain connects TRBV28 to TRBJ2-7; 11 positions match TRBD1. The CDR3 is 15 residues long. CDR1 MDHEN and CDR2 SYDVKM come from the germline V gene. Trimming at V came to 4 bases and at J to 6 bases, leaving 8 bases not matched to a gene. This CDR3 is CASSYPGQGEGEQYF. The CDR3 bases are TGTGCCAGCAGTTATCCGGGACAGGGGGAAGGCGAGCAGTACTTC.

In its sample, this clonotype was seen many times. This chain joins TRBV2 and TRBJ2-7, with D possibly TRBD1 on 6 matching bases. With 6 bases removed from V and 3 bases from J, the gap between germline ends came to 12 bases. The CDR3 length is 13 residues. Looked up from germline, CDR1 is SNHLY and CDR2 is FYNNEI. This chain's CDR3 is CASSLGHLYEQYF. CDR3 nucleotide sequence: TGTGCCAGCAGCCTGGGACACCTCTACGAGCAGTACTTC. Complete variable domain (other parts from reference TRBV2 and TRBJ2-7): EPEVTQTPSHQVTQMGQEVILRCVPISNHLYFYWYRQILGQKVEFLVSFYNNEISEKSEIFDDQFSVERPDGSNFTLKIRSTKLEDSAMYFCASSLGHLYEQYFGPGTRLTVT.

This clonotype was recorded many times. V usage is TRBV20-1 and J usage is TRBJ2-5; TRBD2 matches 9 bases. The germline gives CDR1 DFQATT, CDR2 SNEGSKA (reference sequence). The CDR3 extends over 16 amino acids. The junction had 10 bases not matched to a gene; V was cut back by 3 bases and J by 2 bases. The CDR3 bases are TGCAGTGCTAGTGTCGCGGGGGGGCCGAGTCAAGAGACCCAGTACTTC. Its translation is CSASVAGGPSQETQYF.

This clonotype turned up a few times. This rearrangement joins TRBV27 to TRBJ2-7; 9 nucleotides line up with TRBD1. CDR1 is MNHEY, CDR2 SMNVEV, per germline (reference sequence). This CDR3 has 15 amino acids. The ends lost 0 bases at V and 5 bases at J; junction bases unmatched: 5. CDR3 amino acids: CASSLSGTGFHEQYF. Here the CDR3 DNA reads TGTGCCAGCAGTTTATCCGGGACAGGGTTCCACGAGCAGTACTTC.

The gene calls are TRBV29-1 and TRBJ2-7, with D unresolved. V gave up 0 bases and J gave up 4 bases, with 13 bases separating them. Germline CDR1 is SQVTM and CDR2 is ANQGSEA. The CDR3 covers 14 residues. The CDR3 sequence is CSVEDGEVSYEQYF. CDR3 DNA: TGCAGCGTTGAAGATGGGGAAGTCTCATACGAGCAGTACTTC.

The sample holds many counts of this clonotype. This chain links TRBV27 with TRBJ1-5, with 7 bases that match TRBD1. V lost 5 bases to trimming and J lost 9 bases; unmatched junction nucleotides: 13. Germline V gives CDR1 MNHEY, CDR2 SMNVEV (reference sequence). The CDR3 totals 15 residues. The CDR3 spells CASSPSQGGVAPQHF. Written as DNA, the CDR3 is TGTGCCAGCAGTCCCTCCCAGGGGGGGGTTGCGCCCCAGCATTTT.

This clonotype has only a few counts. The genes are TRBV9 and TRBJ2-1; D remains ambiguous. The V gene's germline CDR1 is SGDLS and CDR2 YYNGEE. V lost 0 bases to trimming and J lost 1 base, with 14 bases between them. This CDR3 has 17 residues. The CDR3 DNA reads TGTGCCAGCAGCGTAGTCGGATATAGGACGTCCTACAATGAGCAGTTCTTC. Translation: CASSVVGYRTSYNEQFF.

This clonotype was counted a few times. The chain employs TRBV29-1 and TRBJ1-2; 7 nucleotides match TRBD1. Trimming took 5 bases from V and 8 from J; bases not matched to a gene: 14. The CDR3 spans 14 residues. The germline CDR1 and CDR2 sequences are SQVTM and ANQGSEA. In DNA, the CDR3 is TGCAGCGTTCCCGAGGGAGGGGGCTTTGGAGGCTACACCTTC. It is translated as CSVPEGGGFGGYTF.

Many counts were recorded for this clonotype. V is TRBV7-9 and J is TRBJ2-7; D is unresolved. From germline, CDR1 is SEHNR and CDR2 FQNEAQ (reference sequence). The CDR3 extends over 15 amino acids. V shed 5 bases and J shed 1 base, with 15 bases lying between them. CDR3 residues: CASSPDGSPSYEQYF. The CDR3 nucleotides are TGTGCCAGCAGCCCCGATGGCAGCCCGTCCTACGAGCAGTACTTC.

The chain links TRBV12-3 or TRBV12-4 to TRBJ1-5; D gene unclear. The CDR3 is 12 amino acids. V lost 6 bases to trimming and J lost 5 bases, with 8 bases between them. CDR3 loop: CASSASDQPQHF. Here the CDR3 DNA reads TGTGCCAGCAGCGCGTCGGATCAGCCCCAGCATTTT.

The table lists this clonotype with many counts. The V and J genes are TRBV11-2 and TRBJ1-2; the D is unclear. The length of the CDR3 is 14 residues. The V and J ends lost 3 bases and 1 base respectively, with 9 bases between them. The germline CDR1 and CDR2 sequences are SGHAT and FQNNGV. CDR3 in DNA: TGTGCCAGCAGCTTTACAAGCGATAACTATGGCTACACCTTC. Residues: CASSFTSDNYGYTF.

This clonotype was seen repeatedly, ten times or more. The chain combines TRBV28 with TRBJ2-3, with D tentatively TRBD2 (7 bases). The V end lost 8 bases, the J end lost 0 bases, and 15 bases lay between the germline ends. CDR3 length equals 15 residues. CDR1 is MDHEN, CDR2 SYDVKM, per germline. Here the CDR3 DNA reads TGTGCCAGCGGGATACGGGGGGCCAGCACAGATACGCAGTATTTT. This gives the protein CASGIRGASTDTQYF.

This clonotype was detected a few times. The chain couples TRBV2 to TRBJ1-1; D not certain. The germline V and J ends were trimmed by 4 bases and 5 bases, with 8 bases remaining between them. The germline V gene has CDR1 SNHLY and CDR2 FYNNEI. There are 12 residues in the CDR3. This CDR3 is CASSVFRTEAFF. CDR3 in DNA: TGTGCCAGCAGTGTGTTTCGGACTGAAGCTTTCTTT.